Below are 13 T cell receptor beta chains sequenced from a single sample in a study of blood T cell repertoires in COVID-19 (dated by TCRdb to 2018 to 2020). Library prep was done by the immunoSEQ multiplex PCR assay. The immuneACCESS repertoire file appears here via TCRdb, limited to in-frame rearrangements. These files lack a portion of the clones; in checked studies, under half of the deficit traces to unresolved V genes, and the cause of the others is not known. The sample yields 260,000 or so clones; roughly 76% were counted once. Around 7% of the sample is in the top ten clones. Sequenced sample: peripheral blood. The receptors stem from a woman of 80 years or more with COVID-19, enrolled during active disease.

The rearrangement uses TRBV7-2 and TRBJ2-7; no firm D call. This CDR3 spans 13 amino acids. The germline V gene has CDR1 SGHTA and CDR2 FQGNSA. V gave up 4 bases and J gave up 2 bases, with 9 bases separating them. The CDR3 protein is CASSSRAPYEQYF. In nucleotides, the CDR3 is TGTGCCAGCAGCTCTCGAGCACCCTACGAGCAGTACTTC.

The gene calls are TRBV4-1 and TRBJ1-3, with 8 bases lining up with TRBD1. Germline-derived CDR1 and CDR2 are MGHRA and YSYEKL. CDR3 length equals 17 residues. The V segment lost 1 base and the J segment 3 bases; nucleotides outside the gene matches: 8. CDR3 amino acids: CASSQGRGQAYGNTIYF. The CDR3 nucleotides are TGCGCCAGCAGCCAAGGGAGGGGACAGGCATATGGAAACACCATATATTTT.

The chain joins TRBV9 to TRBJ2-1; the D is unclear. From germline, CDR1 is SGDLS and CDR2 YYNGEE. The CDR3 is 17 amino acids. The V gene lost 2 bases and the J gene lost 0 bases, with 15 bases spanning the gap. The CDR3, as DNA: TGTGCCAGCAGCGTCTTCGATGGGCTGAGCTCCTACAATGAGCAGTTCTTC. Its protein is CASSVFDGLSSYNEQFF.

This clone was seen just once. This chain uses TRBV11-2 with TRBJ1-2; D unresolved. Between the trimmed V and J ends, which lost 5 bases and 3 bases, there was a span of 13 bases. CDR1 SGHAT and CDR2 FQNNGV come from the germline V gene. This CDR3 has 14 residues. The CDR3 region is CASSLSDGDYGYTF. The CDR3 DNA sequence: TGTGCCAGCAGCCTAAGCGACGGGGACTATGGCTACACCTTC.

This clone was picked up a small number of times. The chain combines TRBV19 with TRBJ1-5; perhaps TRBD1 as D (6 bases). The CDR3 is 15 residues long. Trimming took 4 bases from V and 3 from J, leaving 13 bases between them. Germline CDR1 and CDR2: LNHDA and SQIVND (reference sequence). The CDR3 reads CASSSQTGPNQPQHF. The CDR3 DNA sequence: TGTGCCAGTAGTAGCCAAACAGGGCCCAATCAGCCCCAGCATTTT.

This clone was detected once. The chain employs TRBV5-1 and TRBJ1-6; D may be TRBD1 (5 bases). Germline assignment: CDR1 SGHRS and CDR2 YFSETQ. V was trimmed by 0 bases and J by 5 bases, leaving 6 bases between them. The CDR3 is 14 residues long. The CDR3 here is CASSLGGDNSPLHF. Here the CDR3 DNA reads TGCGCCAGCAGCTTGGGGGGGGATAATTCACCCCTCCACTTT.

This clone was recorded many times. The genes are TRBV19 and TRBJ1-1; D may be TRBD1 (6 bases). Germline values: CDR1 LNHDA, CDR2 SQIVND (reference sequence). The CDR3 has 15 amino acids. V lost 0 bases and J lost 1, with 9 bases in between. Here the CDR3 reads CASSIDHRANTEAFF. As DNA, the CDR3 is TGTGCCAGTAGTATAGATCACAGGGCGAACACTGAAGCTTTCTTT.

This clone came up a few times. The chain has TRBV18 and TRBJ1-3; 7 bases agree with TRBD1. Germline V lookup: CDR1 KGHSH, CDR2 LQKENI. The CDR3 runs 14 residues. Germline trimming cut 5 bases from V and 3 bases from J; bases unmatched to any gene: 4. The CDR3: CASSTDRDGNTIYF. CDR3 nucleotides: TGTGCCAGCTCAACTGACAGGGATGGAAACACCATATATTTT.

J is TRBJ2-3 and V is TRBV5-5; D may be TRBD2 (6 bases). Germline V gene data show CDR1 as SGHKS and CDR2 as YYEKEE (reference sequence). This CDR3 is 15 amino acids long. Trimming left V 2 bases short and J 2 bases short, with 12 bases between. Written as DNA, the CDR3 is TGTGCCAGCAGCTTTAAGCGGGTTTTCACAGATACGCAGTATTTT. It translates to CASSFKRVFTDTQYF.

This sequence joins TRBV5-4 and TRBJ1-6, with D possibly being TRBD1 (6 bases). This CDR3 is 16 amino acids long. Germline CDR1 reads SGHNT; CDR2 reads YYREEE (reference sequence). V lost 0 bases to trimming and J lost 7 bases, with 14 bases between them. CDR3 in amino acids: CASSLVTGSVNSPLHF. In DNA, the CDR3 is TGTGCCAGCAGCTTGGTTACAGGGAGTGTCAATTCACCCCTCCACTTT.

The chain employs TRBV6-2 or TRBV6-3 and TRBJ1-1; D call uncertain. Germline loops: CDR1 MNHEY, CDR2 SVGEGT. The CDR3 contains 16 residues. V gave up 2 bases and J gave up 0 bases, with 13 bases separating them. The CDR3 nucleotides are TGTGCCAGCAGTTACCACCGCCTAGATTTGAACACTGAAGCTTTCTTT. Amino acids: CASSYHRLDLNTEAFF.

The chain recombines TRBV6-6 with TRBJ1-5; D is perhaps TRBD1 (5 bases). The ends were cut back, 0 bases at V and 5 bases at J, with 14 bases in the middle. The CDR3 extends over 16 amino acids. Germline CDR1 and CDR2: MNHNY and SVGAGI (reference sequence). In nucleotides, the CDR3 is TGTGCCAGCAGTTACTCGATAGGTACAGGCTATCAGCCCCAGCATTTT. Translation: CASSYSIGTGYQPQHF.

J is TRBJ2-1 and V is TRBV28; 8 bases match TRBD2. The germline CDR1 and CDR2 sequences are MDHEN and SYDVKM. V shed 10 bases and J 0 bases; nucleotides not matched to a gene: 8. The CDR3 has 15 residues. In DNA form, the CDR3 reads TGTGCCACCCGACCTAGCGGGTCCTCCTACAATGAGCAGTTCTTC. This encodes CATRPSGSSYNEQFF.